This TCR beta chain was identified during a study of PD-1 blockade in classical Hodgkin lymphoma. At the level of the study: Nivolumab dosing for patients was 3 mg/kg, administered intravenously every 2 weeks.

This sample's time point: cycle 4 day 1 (C4D1), after more than five weeks of nivolumab. Exposure to brentuximab vedotin varied, and each patient had relapsed following autologous stem cell transplantation. Concerning this clone: Its antigen remains unidentified.

Method: immunoSEQ multiplex PCR; TCRdb's copy keeps in-frame clones and lacks some. The repertoire holds about 90,000 clones, with 75% to 85% as singletons. Study-level points and caveats: Newly diagnosed patients reportedly trailed healthy donors in baseline TCR diversity. Lower baseline TCR diversity marked trial partial responders and progressors. A significant rise in TCR diversity was seen by C4D1 for CD4+ cells but not for CD8+ cells.

The TCR originated in a human donor with classical Hodgkin lymphoma. Sequencing used peripheral blood mononuclear cells (PBMCs), obtained before the fourth cycle of nivolumab.

The CDR3 spells CASSAGTGLHGYTF. DNA for the CDR3: TGTGCCAGCAGTGCCGGGACAGGGTTACATGGCTACACCTTC. V is TRBV6-5 and J is TRBJ1-2, with TRBD1 identical over 9 bases. The germline CDR1 and CDR2 sequences are MNHEY and SVGAGI. J gave up 6 bases and V 5 bases, and 7 bases lay outside the gene matches. This CDR3 comprises 14 residues.